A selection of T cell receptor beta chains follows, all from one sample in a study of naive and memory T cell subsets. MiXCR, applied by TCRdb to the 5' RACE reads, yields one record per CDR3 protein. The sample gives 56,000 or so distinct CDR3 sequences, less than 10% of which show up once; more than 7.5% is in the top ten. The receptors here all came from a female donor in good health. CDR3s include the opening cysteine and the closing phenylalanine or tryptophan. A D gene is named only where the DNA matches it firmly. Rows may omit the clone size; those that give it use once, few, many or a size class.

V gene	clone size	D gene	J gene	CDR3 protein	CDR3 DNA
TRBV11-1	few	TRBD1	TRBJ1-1	CASSRPRGPNTEAFF	TGTGCCAGCAGCCGACCCAGGGGGCCGAACACTGAAGCTTTCTTT
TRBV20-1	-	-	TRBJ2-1	CSARPFSRVNEQFF	TGCAGTGCCCGACCGTTTTCTAGGGTCAATGAGCAGTTCTTC
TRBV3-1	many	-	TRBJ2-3	CASSQDLATDTQYF	TGTGCCAGCAGCCAAGATCTTGCCACAGATACGCAGTATTTT
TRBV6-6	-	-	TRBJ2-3	CASSYGQVQYF	TGTGCCAGCAGTTACGGGCAGGTGCAGTATTTT
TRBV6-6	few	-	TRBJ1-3	CASHRGARYSGNTIYF	TGTGCCAGCCATCGGGGTGCCCGGTACTCTGGAAACACCATATATTTT
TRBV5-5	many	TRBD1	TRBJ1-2	CASSPGTGLLYGYTF	TGTGCCAGCAGTCCTGGGACAGGCCTCCTCTATGGCTACACCTTC
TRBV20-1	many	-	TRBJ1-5	CSARRGNSNQPQHF	TGCAGTGCGCGAAGGGGTAATAGCAATCAGCCCCAGCATTTT
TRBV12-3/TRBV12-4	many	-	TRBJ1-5	CASRPQGDQPQHF	TGTGCCAGCAGGCCCCAGGGTGATCAGCCCCAGCATTTT
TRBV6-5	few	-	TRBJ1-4	CASSRQATNLHEKLFF	TGTGCCAGCAGCCGACAGGCTACCAACCTTCATGAAAAACTGTTTTTT
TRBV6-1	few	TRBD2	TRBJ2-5	CATRPGLAGAETQYF	TGTGCCACGAGGCCGGGACTAGCGGGGGCTGAGACCCAGTACTTC
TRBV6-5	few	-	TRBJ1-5	CASSYSVAGDQPQHF	TGTGCCAGCAGTTACTCTGTGGCTGGGGATCAGCCCCAGCATTTT
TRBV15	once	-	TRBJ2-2	CATSPKRTVGVELFF	TGTGCCACCAGCCCAAAACGGACAGTCGGTGTGGAGCTGTTTTTT
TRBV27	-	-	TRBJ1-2	CASSLSRGPYGYTF	TGTGCCAGCAGTTTATCCCGGGGGCCCTATGGCTACACCTTC
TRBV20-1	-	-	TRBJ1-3	CSASSVSGNTIYF	TGCAGTGCTTCTTCAGTCTCTGGAAACACCATATATTTT
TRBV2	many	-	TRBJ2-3	CASRGVTDTQYF	TGTGCCAGCAGGGGGGTCACAGATACGCAGTATTTT
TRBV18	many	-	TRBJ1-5	CASSPTDSNQPQHF	TGTGCCAGCTCACCAACGGATAGCAATCAGCCCCAGCATTTT
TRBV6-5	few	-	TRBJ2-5	CASQKDYNAETQYF	TGTGCCAGCCAGAAAGACTACAACGCAGAGACCCAGTACTTC
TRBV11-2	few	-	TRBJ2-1	CASSLAGVNNEQFF	TGTGCCAGCAGCTTAGCCGGGGTGAACAATGAGCAGTTCTTC
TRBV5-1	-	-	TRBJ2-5	CASSSGQPQETQYF	TGCGCCAGCAGCTCCGGACAGCCCCAAGAGACCCAGTACTTC